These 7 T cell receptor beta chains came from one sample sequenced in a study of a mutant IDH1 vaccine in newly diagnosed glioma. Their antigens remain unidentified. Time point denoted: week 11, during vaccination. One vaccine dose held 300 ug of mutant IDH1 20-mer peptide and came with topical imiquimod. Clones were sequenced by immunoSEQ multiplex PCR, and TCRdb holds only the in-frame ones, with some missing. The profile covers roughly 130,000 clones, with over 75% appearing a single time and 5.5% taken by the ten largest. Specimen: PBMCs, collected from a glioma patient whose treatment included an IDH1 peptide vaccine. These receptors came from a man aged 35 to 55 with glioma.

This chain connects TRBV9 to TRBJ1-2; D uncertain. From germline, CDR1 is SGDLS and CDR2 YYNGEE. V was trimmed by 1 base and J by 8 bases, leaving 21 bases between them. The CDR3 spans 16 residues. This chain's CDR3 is CASSVSSGIPLGGYTF. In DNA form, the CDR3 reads TGTGCCAGCAGCGTAAGCAGCGGGATACCTTTGGGGGGCTACACCTTC. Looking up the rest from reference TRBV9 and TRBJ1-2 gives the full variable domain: DSGVTQTPKHLITATGQRVTLRCSPRSGDLSVYWYQQSLDQGLQFLIQYYNGEERAKGNILERFSAQQFPDLHSELNLSSLELGDSALYFCASSVSSGIPLGGYTFGSGTRLTVV.

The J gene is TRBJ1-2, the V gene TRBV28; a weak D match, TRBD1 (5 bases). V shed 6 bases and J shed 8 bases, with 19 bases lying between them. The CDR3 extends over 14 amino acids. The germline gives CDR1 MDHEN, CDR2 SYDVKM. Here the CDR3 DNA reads TGTGCCAGCAGCCCTCGACAGCCCCCCGTCGGCTACACCTTC. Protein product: CASSPRQPPVGYTF.

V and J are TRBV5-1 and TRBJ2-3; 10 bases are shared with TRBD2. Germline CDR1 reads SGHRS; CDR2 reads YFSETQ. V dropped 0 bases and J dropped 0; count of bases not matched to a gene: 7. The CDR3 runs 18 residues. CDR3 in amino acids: CASSLAVSGGPSTDTQYF. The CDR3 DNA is TGCGCCAGCAGCTTGGCCGTTAGCGGGGGGCCCAGCACAGATACGCAGTATTTT.

Written as DNA, the CDR3 is TGTGCCAGCGGATGGACAGGGGTCACAGATACGCAGTATTTT. This gives the protein CASGWTGVTDTQYF. The chain has TRBV2 and TRBJ2-3, with TRBD1 matching 9 bases. The CDR3 has 14 amino acids. CDR1 is SNHLY, CDR2 FYNNEI, per germline. After removal of 8 bases from V and 2 bases from J, the junction contained 5 bases not matched to a gene.

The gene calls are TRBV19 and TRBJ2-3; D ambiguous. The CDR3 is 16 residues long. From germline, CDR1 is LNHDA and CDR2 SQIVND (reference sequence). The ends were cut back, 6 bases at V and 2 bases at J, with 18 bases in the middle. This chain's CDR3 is CASRVEAGRTTDTQYF. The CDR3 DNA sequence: TGTGCCAGTAGGGTTGAGGCCGGGCGGACCACAGATACGCAGTATTTT.

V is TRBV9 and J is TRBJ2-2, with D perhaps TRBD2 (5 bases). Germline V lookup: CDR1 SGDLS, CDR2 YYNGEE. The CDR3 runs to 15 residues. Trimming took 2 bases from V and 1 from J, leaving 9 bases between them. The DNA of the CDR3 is TGTGCCAGCAGCGTCTCGGGGTTGAACACCGGGGAGCTGTTTTTT. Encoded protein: CASSVSGLNTGELFF. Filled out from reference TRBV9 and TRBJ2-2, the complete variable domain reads DSGVTQTPKHLITATGQRVTLRCSPRSGDLSVYWYQQSLDQGLQFLIQYYNGEERAKGNILERFSAQQFPDLHSELNLSSLELGDSALYFCASSVSGLNTGELFFGEGSRLTVL.

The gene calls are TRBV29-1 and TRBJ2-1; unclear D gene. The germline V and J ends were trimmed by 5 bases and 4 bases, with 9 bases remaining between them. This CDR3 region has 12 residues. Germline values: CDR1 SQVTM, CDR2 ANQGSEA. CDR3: CSVNRGYNEQFF. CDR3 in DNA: TGCAGCGTTAACCGCGGATACAATGAGCAGTTCTTC.